Sequencing of this T cell receptor beta chain was carried out in a study of blood T cell repertoires in COVID-19. Germline CDR1 is SNHLY and CDR2 is FYNNEI. This CDR3 is built from 13 residues. The junction had 2 bases not matched to a gene; V was cut back by 3 bases and J by 6 bases. As handled by the study authors: How many nucleated cells were present was estimated from reference gene primer amplification. Profiled with immunoSEQ multiplex PCR; TCRdb holds only in-frame clones, not every one. V and J calls and clone size are as listed in that table; D and trimming were resolved from the DNA. The sample comprises about 220,000 clones, roughly four fifths of which are singletons, and roughly 5.1% rests with the top ten.

The clonotype was recovered from a woman in her sixties or seventies with COVID-19, enrolled during active disease. This rearrangement joins TRBV2 to TRBJ1-5; 7 bases are a match to TRBD1. Sequencing was performed on peripheral blood. The CDR3 spells CASSETGFQPQHF. CDR3 bases: TGTGCCAGCAGTGAGACAGGGTTTCAGCCCCAGCATTTT.